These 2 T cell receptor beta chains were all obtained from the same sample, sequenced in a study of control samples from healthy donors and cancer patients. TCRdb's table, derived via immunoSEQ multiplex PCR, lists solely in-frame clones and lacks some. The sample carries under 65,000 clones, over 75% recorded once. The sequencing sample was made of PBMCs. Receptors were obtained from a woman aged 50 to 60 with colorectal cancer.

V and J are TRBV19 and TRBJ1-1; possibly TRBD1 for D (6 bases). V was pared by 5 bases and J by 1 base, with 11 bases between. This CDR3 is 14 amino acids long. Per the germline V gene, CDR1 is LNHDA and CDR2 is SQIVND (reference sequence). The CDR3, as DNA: TGTGCCAGTAGTCCGGGACACCCGAACACTGAAGCTTTCTTT. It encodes CASSPGHPNTEAFF.

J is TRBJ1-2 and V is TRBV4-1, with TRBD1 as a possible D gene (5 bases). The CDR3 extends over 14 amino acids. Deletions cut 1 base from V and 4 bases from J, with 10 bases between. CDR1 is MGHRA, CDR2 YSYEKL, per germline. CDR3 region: CASSQAAGLYGYTF. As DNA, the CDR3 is TGCGCCAGCAGCCAAGCCGCAGGGCTCTATGGCTACACCTTC.